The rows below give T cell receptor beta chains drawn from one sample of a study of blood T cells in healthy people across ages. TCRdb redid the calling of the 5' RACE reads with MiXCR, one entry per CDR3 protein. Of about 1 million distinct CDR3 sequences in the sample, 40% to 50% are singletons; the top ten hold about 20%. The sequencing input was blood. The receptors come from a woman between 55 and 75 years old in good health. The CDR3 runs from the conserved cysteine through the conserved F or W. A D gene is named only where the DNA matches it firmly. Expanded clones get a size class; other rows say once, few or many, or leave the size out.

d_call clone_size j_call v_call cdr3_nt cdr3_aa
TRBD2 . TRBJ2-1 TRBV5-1 TGCGCCAGCAGCTTGGCACTAGCGGGAATCCGGGGGAATGAGCAGTTCTTC CASSLALAGIRGNEQFF
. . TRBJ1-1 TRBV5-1 TGCGCCAGCAGCTTTTCCGGGGCAAACACTGAAGCTTTCTTT CASSFSGANTEAFF
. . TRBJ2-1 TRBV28 TGTGCCAGCAGTTTTATTAGGGTTAGGAGTGTGGTCAGCAATGAGCAGTTCTTC CASSFIRVRSVVSNEQFF
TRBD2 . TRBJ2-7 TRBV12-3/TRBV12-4 TGTGCCAGCAGTTTGGCGGGACTAGCGGGGAGGGGATCCTACGAGCAGTACTTC CASSLAGLAGRGSYEQYF
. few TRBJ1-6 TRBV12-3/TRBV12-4 TGTGCCAGCAGTTTAAAAGGGGTCGGTTCACCCCTCCACTTT CASSLKGVGSPLHF
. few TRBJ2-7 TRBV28 TGTGCCAGCACCCAATTCGGGGGCCACGAGCAGTACTTC CASTQFGGHEQYF
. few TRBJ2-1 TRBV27 TGTGCCAGCAGTTTAAATTTGGGGATTGAGCAGTTCTTC CASSLNLGIEQFF
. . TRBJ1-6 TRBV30 TGTGCCTGGAGTCCCGGGACACCCCTCCACTTT CAWSPGTPLHF
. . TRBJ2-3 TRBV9 TGTGCCAGCAGCGTAGGGAATGGGGACATCTCTAGCACAGATACGCAGTATTTT CASSVGNGDISSTDTQYF
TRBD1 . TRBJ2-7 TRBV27 TGTGCCAGCAGTCCCGCAGGGGGCTTGAGCTCCTACGAGCAGTACTTC CASSPAGGLSSYEQYF
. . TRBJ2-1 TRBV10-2 TGCGCCAGCAGGTTGGACTTTGAGCAGTTCTTC CASRLDFEQFF
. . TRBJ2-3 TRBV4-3 TGCGCCAGCAGCCAAGATCAGGGGTCAGATACGCAGTATTTT CASSQDQGSDTQYF
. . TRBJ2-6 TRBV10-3 TGTGCCATCAGTGTAAAAGGACAGTCCTCTGGGGCCAACGTCCTGACTTTC CAISVKGQSSGANVLTF
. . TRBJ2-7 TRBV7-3 TGTGCCAGCAGCCCCCGGCGAGGATCGGGAGAGCAGTACTTC CASSPRRGSGEQYF
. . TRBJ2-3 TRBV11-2 TGTGCCAGCAGCGCCGTCGGTGGTCTAGCGAGCACAGATACGCAGTATTTT CASSAVGGLASTDTQYF
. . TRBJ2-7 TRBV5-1 TGCGCCAGCAGCTTGTGGGGGGGGCAGGTAACCTACAATGAGCAGTACTTC CASSLWGGQVTYNEQYF
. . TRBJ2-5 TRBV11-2 TGTGCCAGCAGCCCATGGGACACGGAGACTCAGTACTTC CASSPWDTETQYF
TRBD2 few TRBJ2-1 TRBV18 TGTGCCAGCTCTTCCCAGGGACTAGCGGGAGGACGCAATGAGCAGTTCTTC CASSSQGLAGGRNEQFF
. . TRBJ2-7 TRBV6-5 TGTGCCAGCAGCCGCATGTGGGGATCCTACGAGCAGTACTTC CASSRMWGSYEQYF
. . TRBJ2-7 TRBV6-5 TGTGCCAGCAATCCGCCCAGGCCGCCCTACGAGCAGTACTTC CASNPPRPPYEQYF
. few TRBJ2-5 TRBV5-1 TGCGCCAGCAGCTTGAAAGGGTACCAAGAGACCCAGTACTTC CASSLKGYQETQYF
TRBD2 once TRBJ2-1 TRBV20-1 TGCAGTGCTCTAAATAGCGGGAGGCGAACTTCCTACAATGAGCAGTTCTTC CSALNSGRRTSYNEQFF
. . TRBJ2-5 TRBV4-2 TGTGCCAGCAGCCAAGCCGGGAGTGAGCAGTACTTC CASSQAGSEQYF
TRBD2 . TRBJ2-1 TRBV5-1 TGCGCCAGCAGCTTAGGGACTAGCGGGGGTAGCTCCTACAATGAGCAGTTCTTC CASSLGTSGGSSYNEQFF
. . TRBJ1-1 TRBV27 TGTGCCAGCAGTTTATACGGAGCGAACACTGAAGCTTTCTTT CASSLYGANTEAFF
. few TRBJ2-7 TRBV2 TGTGCCAGCAGTGTCGGAGCCTACGAGCAGTACTTC CASSVGAYEQYF
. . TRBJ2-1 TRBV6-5 TGTGCCAGCAGTTACTCTAGAACTTCTCGGGAGCAGTTCTTC CASSYSRTSREQFF
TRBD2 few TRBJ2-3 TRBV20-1 TGCAGTGCTAGAGTAGCGGGAGGACGTGATACGCAGTATTTT CSARVAGGRDTQYF